This TCR beta chain comes out of a study of T cell responses to AZD1222 COVID-19 vaccine. As concerns this clone: The target antigen is unknown.

Analysis merged second doses at about 4 or about 12 weeks. General observations from the study: Most donors were white British, females outnumbered males, and clonal diversity was possibly underestimated. An increase in Spike-specific TCR breadth and depth was observed after two AZD1222 doses. Only 5 or 6 people who got AZD1222 tested seropositive at baseline.

Trimming left V 5 bases short and J 2 bases short, with 13 bases between. Germline loops: CDR1 LNHDA, CDR2 SQIVND (reference sequence). The CDR3 sequence is 15 residues long. Generated by immunoSEQ multiplex PCR, the TCRdb table keeps only in-frame clones and is missing some. The sample yields roughly 150,000 clones, around 93% seen once. This chain uses TRBV19 with TRBJ2-1, with a tentative D call TRBD2 (5 bases). Sequencing was performed on peripheral blood, taken 28 days after the second AZD1222 dose. This clonotype originated in an adult who received the AZD1222 COVID-19 vaccine. The CDR3 coding sequence is TGTGCCAGTAGTGAGGCGGGCCTGGCCTACAATGAGCAGTTCTTC. It is translated as CASSEAGLAYNEQFF.